The sequence of this T cell receptor (beta chain) was determined in a study of blood T cells in healthy people across ages. Next came a second PCR, run for roughly 6 to 11 cycles, which used a sample-barcoded 5' primer along with a J-beta primer mix. At least 2.5 million CDR3-containing paired-end reads were obtained per sample. TCRdb independently ran MiXCR on the 5' RACE reads; one entry per CDR3 protein. Of about a million distinct CDR3 sequences listed, 51% were seen once; the top ten hold 20% to 25%. Germline V CDR1 and CDR2: LGHNA, YNFKEQ. Deletions cut 1 base from V and 3 bases from J, with 10 bases between. This CDR3 comprises 15 residues.

The sequencing sample was made of blood. The source of this sequence is a woman between 55 and 75 years old in good health. V is TRBV4-2 and J is TRBJ2-1, with D possibly matching TRBD1 (5 bases). Here the CDR3 DNA reads TGTGCCAGCAGCCAAGGTCAGGGCTTCTACAATGAGCAGTTCTTC. Residues: CASSQGQGFYNEQFF.